This paragraph reports one T cell receptor (beta chain). Its target is not known. Amplification used 60 Vbeta primers and 13 Jbeta primers. Profiling relied on immunoSEQ multiplex PCR, and the TCRdb table lists in-frame clones only, not all of them. Of some 200,000 clones listed, approximately 78% are singletons. This specimen comes from a study of cytomegalovirus exposure and HLA in healthy donors. Study findings and constraints: Three CMV-associated chains proved CMV antigen-specific in vitro. The authors considered a cluster of highly shared sequence variants likely to be a sequencing artifact.

V dropped 5 bases and J dropped 3; count of bases not matched to a gene: 9. The length of the CDR3 is 15 residues. Germline V lookup: CDR1 SQVTM, CDR2 ANQGSEA. The sequenced material came from PBMCs. The receptor was derived from a woman aged 40 to 50 in good health and CMV-seronegative. The V call is TRBV29-1, the J call TRBJ1-1; 10 nucleotides align to TRBD1. CDR3 residues: CSVRGQGWMDTEAFF. Here the CDR3 DNA reads TGCAGCGTTAGGGGACAGGGGTGGATGGACACTGAAGCTTTCTTT.